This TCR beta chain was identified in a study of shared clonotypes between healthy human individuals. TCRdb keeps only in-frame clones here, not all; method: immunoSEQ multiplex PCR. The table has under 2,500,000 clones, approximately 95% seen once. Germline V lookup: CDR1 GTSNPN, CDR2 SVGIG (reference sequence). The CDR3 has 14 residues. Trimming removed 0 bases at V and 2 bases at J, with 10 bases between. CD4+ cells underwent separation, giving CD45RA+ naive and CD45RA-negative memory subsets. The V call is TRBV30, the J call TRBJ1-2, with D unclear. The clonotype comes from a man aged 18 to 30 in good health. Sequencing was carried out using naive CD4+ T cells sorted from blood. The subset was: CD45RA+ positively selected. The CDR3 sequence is CAWSVWQANYGYTF. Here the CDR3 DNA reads TGTGCCTGGAGTGTATGGCAAGCGAACTATGGCTACACCTTC.